The following is a TCR beta chain sequence with its context. For the second PCR, which ran for roughly 6 to 11 cycles, a sample-barcoded 5' primer and a J-beta primer mix were used. TCRdb re-analysed the 5' RACE reads in MiXCR, keeping a single row per CDR3 protein. The sample includes over 750,000 distinct CDR3 sequences, about 25% seen only once; the top ten take more than 8.5%. The sample belongs to a study of blood T cells in healthy people across ages. This same sample was also taken into another study, of T cells of mothers and their children.

Source material: blood. The sequence derives from a boy younger than 18 in good health.

CDR3 DNA: TGTGCCAGCAGCTCCTGGGACAGGAGGAACGAGCAGTACTTC. Its translation is CASSSWDRRNEQYF. V and J are TRBV13 and TRBJ2-7; 8 bases align to TRBD1. The germline CDR1 and CDR2 sequences are PRHDT and FYEKMQ (reference sequence). With 4 bases clipped from V and 5 bases from J, the junction kept 7 bases outside the gene matches. This CDR3 has 14 amino acids. The full variable domain, rest sourced from reference TRBV13 and TRBJ2-7, is AAGVIQSPRHLIKEKRETATLKCYPIPRHDTVYWYQQGPGQDPQFLISFYEKMQSDKGSIPDRFSAQQFSDYHSELNMSSLELGDSALYFCASSSWDRRNEQYFGPGTRLTVT.